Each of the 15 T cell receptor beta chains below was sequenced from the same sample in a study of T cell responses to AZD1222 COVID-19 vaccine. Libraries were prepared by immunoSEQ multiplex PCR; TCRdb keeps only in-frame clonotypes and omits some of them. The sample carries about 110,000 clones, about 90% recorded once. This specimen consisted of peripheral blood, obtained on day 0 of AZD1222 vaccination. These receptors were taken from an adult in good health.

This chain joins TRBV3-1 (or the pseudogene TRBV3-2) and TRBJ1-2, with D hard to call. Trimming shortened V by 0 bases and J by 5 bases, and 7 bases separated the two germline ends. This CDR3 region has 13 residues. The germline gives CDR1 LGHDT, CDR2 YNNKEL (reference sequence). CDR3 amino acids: CASSQEKVYGYTF. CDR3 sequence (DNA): TGTGCCAGCAGCCAAGAGAAAGTATATGGCTACACCTTC.

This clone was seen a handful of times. The CDR3 sequence: CASSLSSLGTSGRSNEQFF. For the CDR3, the DNA is TGTGCCAGCAGTTTATCGAGCCTTGGGACTAGCGGGAGGTCCAATGAGCAGTTCTTC. The chain uses TRBV27 and TRBJ2-1, with TRBD2 matching 15 bases. J was trimmed by 6 bases and V by 0 bases; bases with no gene match: 9. The CDR3 has 19 residues. CDR1 is MNHEY and CDR2 is SMNVEV in the germline V gene (reference sequence).

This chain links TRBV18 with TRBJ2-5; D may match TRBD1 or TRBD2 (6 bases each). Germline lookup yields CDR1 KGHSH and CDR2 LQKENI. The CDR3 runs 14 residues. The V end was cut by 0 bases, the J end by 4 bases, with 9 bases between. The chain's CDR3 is CASSPPEGGETQYF. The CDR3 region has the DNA TGTGCCAGCTCACCACCGGAGGGGGGAGAGACCCAGTACTTC.

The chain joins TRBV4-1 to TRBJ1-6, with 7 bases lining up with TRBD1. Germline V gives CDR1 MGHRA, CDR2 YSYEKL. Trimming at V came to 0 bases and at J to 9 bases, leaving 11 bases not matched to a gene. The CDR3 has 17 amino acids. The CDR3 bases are TGCGCCAGCAGCCAAGATATCTTTAGGGGGCGCTTTTCACCCCTCCACTTT. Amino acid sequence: CASSQDIFRGRFSPLHF.

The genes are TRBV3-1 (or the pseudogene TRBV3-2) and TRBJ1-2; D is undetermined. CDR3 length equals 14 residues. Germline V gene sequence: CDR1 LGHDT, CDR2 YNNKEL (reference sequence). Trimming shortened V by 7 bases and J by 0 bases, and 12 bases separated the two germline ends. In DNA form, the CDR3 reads TGTGCCAGCACCCTTGGAGCCGCTAACTATGGCTACACCTTC. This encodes CASTLGAANYGYTF.

The chain's CDR3 is CASGPPPEGPSSYEQYF. The CDR3 coding sequence is TGTGCTAGTGGTCCCCCTCCTGAGGGACCGAGCTCCTACGAGCAGTACTTC. This rearrangement joins TRBV12-5 to TRBJ2-7, with D perhaps assigned TRBD1 or TRBD2 (5 bases each). The CDR3 is made up of 17 amino acids. Germline CDR1 is LGHNT and CDR2 is FRNRAP. Trimming removed 5 bases from V and 0 bases from J, with 20 bases in between.

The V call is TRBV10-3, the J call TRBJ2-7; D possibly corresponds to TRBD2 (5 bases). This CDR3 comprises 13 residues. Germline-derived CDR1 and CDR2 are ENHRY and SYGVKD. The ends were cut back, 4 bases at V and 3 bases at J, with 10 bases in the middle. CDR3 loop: CAISGVSGYEQYF. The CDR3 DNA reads TGTGCCATCAGTGGTGTCAGCGGCTACGAGCAGTACTTC.

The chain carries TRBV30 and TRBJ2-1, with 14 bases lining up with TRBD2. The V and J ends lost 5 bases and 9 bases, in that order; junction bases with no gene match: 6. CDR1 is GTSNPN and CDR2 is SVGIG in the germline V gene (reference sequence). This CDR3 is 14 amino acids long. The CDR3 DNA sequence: TGTGCCTGGGGGGGACTAGCGGGAGACAGTGAGCAGTTCTTC. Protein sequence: CAWGGLAGDSEQFF.

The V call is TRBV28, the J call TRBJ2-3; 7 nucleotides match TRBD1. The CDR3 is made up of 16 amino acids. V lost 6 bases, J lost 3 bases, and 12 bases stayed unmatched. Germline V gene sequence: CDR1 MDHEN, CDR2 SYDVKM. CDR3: CASRPPTGTDTDTQYF. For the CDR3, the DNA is TGTGCCAGCAGGCCCCCAACCGGGACAGATACAGATACGCAGTATTTT.

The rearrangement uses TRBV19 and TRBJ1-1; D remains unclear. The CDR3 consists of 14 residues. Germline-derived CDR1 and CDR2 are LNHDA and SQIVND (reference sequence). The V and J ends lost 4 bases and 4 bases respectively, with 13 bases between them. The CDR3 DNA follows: TGTGCCAGTAGTACGTCGGCGAGCGTCACTGAAGCTTTCTTT. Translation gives CASSTSASVTEAFF.

Written as DNA, the CDR3 is TGTGCCAGCAGCCTGCGTGCCCTCGGACCACAAGAGACCCAGTACTTC. This codes for CASSLRALGPQETQYF. V gene TRBV7-3 combines with J gene TRBJ2-5; D gene ambiguous. CDR1 and CDR2 from the germline V gene are SGHTA and FQGTGA. The CDR3 length is 16 residues. The ends were cut back, 5 bases at V and 2 bases at J, with 18 bases in the middle.

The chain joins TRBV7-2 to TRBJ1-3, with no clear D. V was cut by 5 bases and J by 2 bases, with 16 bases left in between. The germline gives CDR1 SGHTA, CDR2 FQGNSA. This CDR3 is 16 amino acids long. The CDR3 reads CASSQFVASAGNTIYF. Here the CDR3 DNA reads TGTGCCAGCAGCCAGTTCGTAGCCAGCGCTGGAAACACCATATATTTT.

The chain's CDR3 is CASSPGQGQYNEQFF. The CDR3 DNA reads TGTGCCAGCAGCCCCGGACAGGGCCAATACAATGAGCAGTTCTTC. The chain joins TRBV11-3 to TRBJ2-1; 8 bases are a match to TRBD1. V lost 5 bases, J lost 4 bases, and 7 bases stayed unmatched. Germline CDR1 is SGHNT and CDR2 is YENEEA. This CDR3 is 15 amino acids long.

For the CDR3, the DNA is TGTGCTAGTGGTTTGTGGCCCGGAGCTTTCTTT. This translates into CASGLWPGAFF. The gene calls are TRBV12-5 and TRBJ1-1; D is uncertain. The CDR3 is made up of 11 amino acids. Trimming removed 2 bases at V and 10 bases at J, with 8 bases between. Germline CDR1 LGHNT, CDR2 FRNRAP.

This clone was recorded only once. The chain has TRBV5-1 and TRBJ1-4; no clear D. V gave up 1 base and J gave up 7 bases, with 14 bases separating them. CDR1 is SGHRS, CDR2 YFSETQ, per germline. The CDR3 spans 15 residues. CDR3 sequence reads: CASSLSGILGEKLFF. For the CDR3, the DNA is TGCGCCAGCAGCTTGTCCGGGATTTTAGGTGAAAAACTGTTTTTT.